This TCR beta chain is from a study of molecular identifiers for immune sequencing clone quantification. TCRdb reprocessed the PCR reads with MiXCR, giving one entry per CDR3 protein. The top ten hold 0.78% of the sample, which has 79,000 or so distinct CDR3 sequences, roughly 23% seen once. The CDR3 is made up of 15 amino acids. Germline lookup yields CDR1 SEHNR and CDR2 FQNEAQ (reference sequence). V was trimmed by 7 bases and J by 1 base, leaving 16 bases between them. The V gene is TRBV7-9, the J gene TRBJ1-1; perhaps TRBD1 as D (6 bases). Sample: naive CD8+ T cells from blood, with Jurkat cell RNA spiked in. Subset indicated: FACS-sorted CD8+CD4-CCR7+CD45RA+ naive T cells. The clonotype originates from a human donor in good health. Some libraries in this study had Jurkat cell RNA spiked in. CDR3 in amino acids: CASISRAGANTEAFF. The CDR3 DNA is TGTGCCAGCATCTCCCGGGCAGGGGCGAACACTGAAGCTTTCTTT. The whole variable domain, filled in from reference TRBV7-9 and TRBJ1-1, reads DTGVSQNPRHKITKRGQNVTFRCDPISEHNRLYWYRQTLGQGPEFLTYFQNEAQLEKSRLLSDRFSAERPKGSFSTLEIQRTEQGDSAMYLCASISRAGANTEAFFGQGTRLTVV.